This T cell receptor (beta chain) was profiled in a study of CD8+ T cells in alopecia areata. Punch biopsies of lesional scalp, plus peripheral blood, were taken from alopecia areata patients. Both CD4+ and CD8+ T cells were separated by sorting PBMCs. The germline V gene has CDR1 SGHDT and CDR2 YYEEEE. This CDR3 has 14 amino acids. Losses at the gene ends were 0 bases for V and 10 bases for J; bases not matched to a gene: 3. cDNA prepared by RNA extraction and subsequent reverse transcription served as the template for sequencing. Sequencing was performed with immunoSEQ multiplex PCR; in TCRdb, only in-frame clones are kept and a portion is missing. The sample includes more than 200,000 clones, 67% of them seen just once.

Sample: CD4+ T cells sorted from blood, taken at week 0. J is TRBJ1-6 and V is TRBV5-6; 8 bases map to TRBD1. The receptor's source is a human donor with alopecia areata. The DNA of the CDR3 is TGTGCCAGCAGCTTGGGCAGGGGGCTATCACCCCTCCACTTT. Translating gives CASSLGRGLSPLHF.